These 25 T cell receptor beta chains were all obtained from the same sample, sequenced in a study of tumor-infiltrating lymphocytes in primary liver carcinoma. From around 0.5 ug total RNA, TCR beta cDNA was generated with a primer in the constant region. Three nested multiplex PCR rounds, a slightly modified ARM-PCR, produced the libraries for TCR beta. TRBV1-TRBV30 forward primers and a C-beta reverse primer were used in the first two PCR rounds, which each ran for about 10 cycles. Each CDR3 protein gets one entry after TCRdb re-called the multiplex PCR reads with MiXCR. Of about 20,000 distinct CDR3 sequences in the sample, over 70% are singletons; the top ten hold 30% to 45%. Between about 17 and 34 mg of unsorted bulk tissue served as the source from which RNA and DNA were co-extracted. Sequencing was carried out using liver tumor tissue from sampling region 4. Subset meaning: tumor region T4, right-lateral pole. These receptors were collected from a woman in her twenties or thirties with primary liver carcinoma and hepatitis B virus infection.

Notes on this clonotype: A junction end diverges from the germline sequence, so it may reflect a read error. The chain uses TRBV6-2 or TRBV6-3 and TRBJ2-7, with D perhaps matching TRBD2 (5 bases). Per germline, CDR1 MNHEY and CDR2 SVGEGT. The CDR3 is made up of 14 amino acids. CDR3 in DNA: TGTACCAGCGGTTACGGAAGGGTCTCCTACGAGCAGTACTTC. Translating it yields CTSGYGRVSYEQYF.

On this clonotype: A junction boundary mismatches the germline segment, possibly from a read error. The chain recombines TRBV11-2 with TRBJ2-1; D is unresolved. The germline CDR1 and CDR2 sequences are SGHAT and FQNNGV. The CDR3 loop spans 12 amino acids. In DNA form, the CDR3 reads TGCGCCAGCAGCTTTCTTAATGGTGAGCAAATCTTC. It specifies CASSFLNGEQIF.

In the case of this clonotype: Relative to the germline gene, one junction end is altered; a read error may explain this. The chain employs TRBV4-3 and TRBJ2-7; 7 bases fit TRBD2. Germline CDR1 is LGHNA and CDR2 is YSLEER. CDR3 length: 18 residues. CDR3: CASSQAVTGGLISYEQYF. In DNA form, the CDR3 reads TGCGCTAGCAGCCAAGCTGTTACGGGGGGTCTCATTAGCTACGAGCAGTACTTC.

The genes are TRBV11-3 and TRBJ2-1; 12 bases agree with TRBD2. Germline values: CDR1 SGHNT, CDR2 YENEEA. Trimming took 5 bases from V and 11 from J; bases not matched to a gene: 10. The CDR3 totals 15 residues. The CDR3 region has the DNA TGTGCCAGCAGCCGACTAGCGGGGGAGTGGTATAAGCAGTTCTTC. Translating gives CASSRLAGEWYKQFF.

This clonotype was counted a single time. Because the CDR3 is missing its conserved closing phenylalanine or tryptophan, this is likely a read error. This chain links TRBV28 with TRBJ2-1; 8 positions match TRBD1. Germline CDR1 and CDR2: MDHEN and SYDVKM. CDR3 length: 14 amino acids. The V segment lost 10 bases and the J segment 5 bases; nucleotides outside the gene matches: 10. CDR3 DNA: TGTGCCAACAGGGGGACAAGCGGCGACAATGAGCAGTTCATC. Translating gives CANRGTSGDNEQFI.

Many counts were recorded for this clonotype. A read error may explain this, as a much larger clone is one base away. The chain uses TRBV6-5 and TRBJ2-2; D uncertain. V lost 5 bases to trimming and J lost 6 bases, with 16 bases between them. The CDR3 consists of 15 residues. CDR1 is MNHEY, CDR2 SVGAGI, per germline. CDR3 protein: CASSPGYRSAGELFF. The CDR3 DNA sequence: TGTGCCAGCAGTCCCGGGTACCGTTCGGCCGGGGAGCTGTTTTTT.

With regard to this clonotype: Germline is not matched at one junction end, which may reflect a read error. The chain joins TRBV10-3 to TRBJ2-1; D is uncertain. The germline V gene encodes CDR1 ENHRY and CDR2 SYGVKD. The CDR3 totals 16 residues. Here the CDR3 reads CTICESAAGAYNEQFF. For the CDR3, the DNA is TGTACCATCTGTGAGTCGGCAGCTGGAGCCTACAATGAGCAGTTCTTC.

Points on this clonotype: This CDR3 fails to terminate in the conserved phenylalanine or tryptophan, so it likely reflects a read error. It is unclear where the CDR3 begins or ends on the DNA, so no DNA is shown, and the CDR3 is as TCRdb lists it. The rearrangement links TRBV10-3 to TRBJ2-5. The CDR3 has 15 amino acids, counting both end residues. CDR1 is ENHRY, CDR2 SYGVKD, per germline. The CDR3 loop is CAISEPATRQETQHS.

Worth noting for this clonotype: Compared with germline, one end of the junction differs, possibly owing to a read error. As DNA, the CDR3 is TGTACCAGCAGCCAAGTAGTGAGCGCCCGAGGCTCCTACAATGAGCAGTTCTTC. This sequence encodes CTSSQVVSARGSYNEQFF. The V gene is TRBV4-2, the J gene TRBJ2-1; D uncertain. CDR1 LGHNA and CDR2 YNFKEQ come from the germline V gene. This CDR3 is 18 amino acids long.

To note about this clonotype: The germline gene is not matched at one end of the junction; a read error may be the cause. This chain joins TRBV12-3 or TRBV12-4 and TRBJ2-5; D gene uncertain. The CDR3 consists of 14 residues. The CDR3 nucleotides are TGTGTCAGCAGTTACCCCGACTCCCAAGAGACCCAGTATTTC. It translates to CVSSYPDSQETQYF.

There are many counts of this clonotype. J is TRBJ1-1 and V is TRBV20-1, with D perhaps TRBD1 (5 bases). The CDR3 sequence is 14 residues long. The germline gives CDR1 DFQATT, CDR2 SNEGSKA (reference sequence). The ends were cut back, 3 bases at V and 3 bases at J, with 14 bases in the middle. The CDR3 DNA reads TGCAGTGCTAGTTTGGGGCCCGGGGACACTGAAGCTTTCTTT. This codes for CSASLGPGDTEAFF.

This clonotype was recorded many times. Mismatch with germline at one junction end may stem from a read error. This chain's CDR3 is CANSWGLAAPYEQHF. For the CDR3, the DNA is TGTGCCAACAGCTGGGGACTAGCCGCACCTTACGAGCAGCACTTC. The chain couples TRBV7-9 to TRBJ2-7; TRBD2 matches at 9 bases. The CDR3 is 15 residues long. Germline CDR1 is SEHNR and CDR2 is FQNEAQ (reference sequence).

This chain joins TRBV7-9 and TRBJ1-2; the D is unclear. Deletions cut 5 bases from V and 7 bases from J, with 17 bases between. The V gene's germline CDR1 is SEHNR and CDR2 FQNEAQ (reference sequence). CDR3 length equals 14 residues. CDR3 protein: CASSPWIAFCGYTF. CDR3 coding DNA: TGTGCCAGCAGCCCTTGGATAGCCTTCTGTGGCTACACCTTC.

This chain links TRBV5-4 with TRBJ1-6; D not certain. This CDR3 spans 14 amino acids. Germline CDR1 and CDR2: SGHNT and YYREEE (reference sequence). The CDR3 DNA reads TGTGTTAGCAGCTCCGCGCCGTATAATTCACCCCTCCACTTT. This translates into CVSSSAPYNSPLHF.

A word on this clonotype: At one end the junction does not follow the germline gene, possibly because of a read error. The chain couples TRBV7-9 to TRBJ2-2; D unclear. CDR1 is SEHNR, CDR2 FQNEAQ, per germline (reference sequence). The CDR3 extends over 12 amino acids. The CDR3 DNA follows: TGTGCCAGCAACTTAGGAACTGGGGAGCTGTTTTTT. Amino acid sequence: CASNLGTGELFF.

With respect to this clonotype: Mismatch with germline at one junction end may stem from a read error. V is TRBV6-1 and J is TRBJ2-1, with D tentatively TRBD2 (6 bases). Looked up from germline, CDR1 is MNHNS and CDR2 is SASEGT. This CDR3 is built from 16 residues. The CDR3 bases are TGTGTCAGCAATGAAGCGGAGGGGTCTGGGTACGATGAGCAGTTCTTC. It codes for CVSNEAEGSGYDEQFF.

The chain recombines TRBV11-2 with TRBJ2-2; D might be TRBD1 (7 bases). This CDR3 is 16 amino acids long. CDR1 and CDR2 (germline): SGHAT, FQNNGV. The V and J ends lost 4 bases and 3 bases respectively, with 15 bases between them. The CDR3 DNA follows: TGTGCCAGCAGCTCACAGGGGACTTCGGACACCGGGGAGCTGTTTTTT. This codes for CASSSQGTSDTGELFF. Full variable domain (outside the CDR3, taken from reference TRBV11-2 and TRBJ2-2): EAGVAQSPRYKIIEKRQSVAFWCNPISGHATLYWYQQILGQGPKLLIQFQNNGVVDDSQLPKDRFSAERLKGVDSTLKIQPAKLEDSAVYLCASSSQGTSDTGELFFGEGSRLTVL.

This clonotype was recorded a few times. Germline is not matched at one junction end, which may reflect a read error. DNA of the CDR3: TGTAGCGTTGAAACTAGCAACCACAATGAGAAGTTCTTC. This encodes CSVETSNHNEKFF. V and J are TRBV29-1 and TRBJ2-1; D perhaps matches TRBD2 (6 bases). This CDR3 spans 13 amino acids. Germline assignment: CDR1 SQVTM and CDR2 ANQGSEA.

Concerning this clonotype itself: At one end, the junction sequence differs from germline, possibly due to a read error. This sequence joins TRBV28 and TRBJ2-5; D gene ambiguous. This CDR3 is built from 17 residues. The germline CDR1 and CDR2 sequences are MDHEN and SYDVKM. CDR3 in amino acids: CACSHRARASLLETQYF. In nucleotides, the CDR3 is TGTGCCTGCAGTCACCGGGCCCGGGCTAGTCTCTTGGAGACCCAGTACTTC.

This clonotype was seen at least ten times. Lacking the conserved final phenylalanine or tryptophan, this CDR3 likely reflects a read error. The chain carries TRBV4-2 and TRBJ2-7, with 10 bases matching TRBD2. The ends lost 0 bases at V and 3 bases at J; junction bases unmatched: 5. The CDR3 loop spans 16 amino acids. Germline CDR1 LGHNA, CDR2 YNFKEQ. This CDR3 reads CASSQDLSSGGYEQYL. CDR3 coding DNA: TGTGCCAGCAGCCAAGACCTATCTAGCGGGGGCTACGAGCAGTACCTC.

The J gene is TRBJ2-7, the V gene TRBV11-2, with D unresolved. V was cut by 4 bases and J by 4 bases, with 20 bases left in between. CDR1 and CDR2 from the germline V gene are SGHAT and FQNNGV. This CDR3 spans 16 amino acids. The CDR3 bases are TGTGCCAGCAGCTCATATACGGGCCCCTACGTATACGAGCAGTACTTC. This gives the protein CASSSYTGPYVYEQYF. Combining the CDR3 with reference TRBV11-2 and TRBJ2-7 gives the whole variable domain EAGVAQSPRYKIIEKRQSVAFWCNPISGHATLYWYQQILGQGPKLLIQFQNNGVVDDSQLPKDRFSAERLKGVDSTLKIQPAKLEDSAVYLCASSSYTGPYVYEQYFGPGTRLTVT.

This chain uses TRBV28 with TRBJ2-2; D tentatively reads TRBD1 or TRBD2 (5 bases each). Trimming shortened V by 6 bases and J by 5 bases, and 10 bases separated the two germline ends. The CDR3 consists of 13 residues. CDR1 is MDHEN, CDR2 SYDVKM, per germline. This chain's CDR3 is CASRGDLTGELFF. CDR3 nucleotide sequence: TGTGCCAGCAGGGGGGATCTTACCGGGGAGCTGTTTTTT.

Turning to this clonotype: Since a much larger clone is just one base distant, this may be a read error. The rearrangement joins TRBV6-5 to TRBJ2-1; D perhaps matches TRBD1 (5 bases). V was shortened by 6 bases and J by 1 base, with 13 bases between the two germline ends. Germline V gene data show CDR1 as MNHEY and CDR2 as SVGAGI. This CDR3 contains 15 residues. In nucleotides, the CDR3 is TGTGCCAGCAGGGGATACAGGAGATCCTACAATGAGCAGTTCTTC. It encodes CASRGYRRSYNEQFF.

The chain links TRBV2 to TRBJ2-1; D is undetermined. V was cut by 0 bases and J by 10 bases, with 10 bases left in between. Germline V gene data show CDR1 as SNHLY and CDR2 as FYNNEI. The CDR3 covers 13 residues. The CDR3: CASSEADRREQFF. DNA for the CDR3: TGTGCCAGCAGTGAAGCCGACCGACGGGAGCAGTTCTTC.

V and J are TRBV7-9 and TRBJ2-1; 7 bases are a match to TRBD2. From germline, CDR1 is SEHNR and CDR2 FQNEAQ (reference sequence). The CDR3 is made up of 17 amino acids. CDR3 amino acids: CTSNNPTGTTKHNEQFF. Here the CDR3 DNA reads TGTACAAGCAACAACCCGACCGGGACTACAAAACACAATGAGCAGTTCTTC.